Detailed here is one TCR beta chain. Here immunoSEQ multiplex PCR was the method, and the copy in TCRdb shows in-frame clones only, minus some. The sample has over 110,000 clones, around 88% seen once. This specimen comes from a study of blood T cell repertoires in COVID-19. The V gene end was trimmed by 6 bases and the J gene end by 4 bases; junction bases not matched to a gene: 7. This CDR3 has 15 residues. Germline CDR1 and CDR2: LGHNT and FRNRAP. The TCR comes from a human donor in a cohort sampled during active COVID-19. The chain recombines TRBV12-5 with TRBJ2-1; 9 bases match TRBD2. The sample consisted of peripheral blood. The CDR3 loop reads CASGPLAGGYNEQFF. CDR3 sequence (DNA): TGTGCTAGTGGCCCCCTCGCGGGGGGGTACAATGAGCAGTTCTTC.